The 14 T cell receptor beta chains presented below share a single source sample, sequenced in a study of T-cell memory formation after mild COVID-19. One entry per CDR3 protein, called by TCRdb with MiXCR from the 5' RACE reads. The data contain approximately 250,000 distinct CDR3 sequences, 15% of them seen just once; the ten biggest clones take up approximately 2.1%. Sequencing was carried out using PBMCs or a T cell subset sorted from them (not recorded which). The receptors here all came from an adult woman who had mild COVID-19 (a few samples of this study predate the infection). Cell type and time point are not known.

This clonotype occurred a few times. CDR3 sequence reads: CASGKDTEAFF. The CDR3 coding sequence is TGTGCCAGCGGGAAAGACACTGAAGCTTTCTTT. The J gene is TRBJ1-1, the V gene TRBV9; no definite D call. The CDR3 covers 11 residues. Trimming pared 7 bases from V and 3 bases from J, leaving 7 bases between. The germline V gene encodes CDR1 SGDLS and CDR2 YYNGEE. The whole variable domain, filled in from reference TRBV9 and TRBJ1-1, reads DSGVTQTPKHLITATGQRVTLRCSPRSGDLSVYWYQQSLDQGLQFLIQYYNGEERAKGNILERFSAQQFPDLHSELNLSSLELGDSALYFCASGKDTEAFFGQGTRLTVV.

The V call is TRBV6-1, the J call TRBJ2-2; 7 positions agree with TRBD2. The CDR3 is made up of 17 amino acids. Germline V gene data show CDR1 as MNHNS and CDR2 as SASEGT. J gave up 5 bases and V 3 bases, and 12 bases lay outside the gene matches. This CDR3 is CASSDPRGRRGTGELFF. As DNA, the CDR3 is TGTGCCAGCAGTGATCCCCGTGGCAGGCGGGGGACCGGGGAGCTGTTTTTT.

The J gene is TRBJ1-1, the V gene TRBV5-4, with D unclear. CDR3 length: 15 amino acids. Deletions cut 3 bases from V and 1 base from J, with 13 bases between. Per germline, CDR1 SGHNT and CDR2 YYREEE (reference sequence). CDR3 sequence (DNA): TGTGCCAGCAGCTCCCCCACGGGCAAGAACACTGAAGCTTTCTTT. Protein sequence: CASSSPTGKNTEAFF.

This clonotype has a handful of counts. The chain links TRBV12-3 or TRBV12-4 to TRBJ1-3; 9 bases match TRBD1. The CDR3 loop spans 16 amino acids. V lost 5 bases, J lost 3 bases, and 8 bases stayed unmatched. Here the CDR3 DNA reads TGTGCCAGCAGTGCAAGGACAGGGGTTGGTGGAAACACCATATATTTT. It specifies CASSARTGVGGNTIYF.

The V call is TRBV18, the J call TRBJ2-2; D is unresolved. Trimming removed 1 base from V and 7 bases from J, with 7 bases in between. CDR1 and CDR2 from the germline V gene are KGHSH and LQKENI. The CDR3 has 13 amino acids. CDR3 sequence reads: CASSPQKVGELFF. CDR3 nucleotides: TGTGCCAGCTCACCACAAAAGGTCGGGGAGCTGTTTTTT. The entire variable domain, with the rest obtained from reference TRBV18 and TRBJ2-2, is as follows: NAGVMQNPRHLVRRRGQEARLRCSPMKGHSHVYWYRQLPEEGLKFMVYLQKENIIDESGMPKERFSAEFPKEGPSILRIQQVVRGDSAAYFCASSPQKVGELFFGEGSRLTVL.

In this sample, this clonotype turned up many times. The chain joins TRBV5-1 to TRBJ2-1; D is uncertain. The CDR3 has 17 residues. Trimming pared 0 bases from V and 4 bases from J, leaving 17 bases between. The germline V gene encodes CDR1 SGHRS and CDR2 YFSETQ. The CDR3 coding sequence is TGCGCCAGCAGCTTGGGGCCTCAGAGCGCCCTATACAATGAGCAGTTCTTC. This gives the protein CASSLGPQSALYNEQFF.

Only a few counts were recorded for this clonotype. V and J are TRBV6-5 and TRBJ1-1, with unresolved D. Deletions cut 6 bases from V and 1 base from J, with 9 bases between. The CDR3 has 13 amino acids. The germline gives CDR1 MNHEY, CDR2 SVGAGI. Here the CDR3 DNA reads TGTGCCAGCAGAGGTATCGAGAACACTGAAGCTTTCTTT. Translating it yields CASRGIENTEAFF.

At least ten counts were recorded for this clonotype. The V call is TRBV20-1, the J call TRBJ1-1, with TRBD1 matching 7 bases. The length of the CDR3 is 15 residues. The germline gives CDR1 DFQATT, CDR2 SNEGSKA (reference sequence). V was clipped by 0 bases and J by 5 bases; unmatched bases: 9. The CDR3 reads CSARDSGTVKTEAFF. The CDR3 bases are TGCAGTGCTAGAGATTCCGGGACAGTTAAAACTGAAGCTTTCTTT.

The chain joins TRBV7-9 to TRBJ2-3; 8 bases are shared with TRBD2. V lost 8 bases, J lost 0 bases, and 4 bases stayed unmatched. Germline CDR1 and CDR2: SEHNR and FQNEAQ (reference sequence). The CDR3 extends over 14 amino acids. Written as DNA, the CDR3 is TGTGCCAGCGGTATAGCGGGAAGCACAGATACGCAGTATTTT. Translating gives CASGIAGSTDTQYF.

This clonotype has ten or more counts. The chain recombines TRBV7-3 with TRBJ2-3; D perhaps matches TRBD2 (6 bases). CDR1 SGHTA and CDR2 FQGTGA come from the germline V gene. V lost 2 bases and J lost 3, with 9 bases in between. This CDR3 has 14 amino acids. This chain's CDR3 is CASSLGLRTDTQYF. In DNA, the CDR3 is TGTGCCAGCAGCTTAGGACTACGAACAGATACGCAGTATTTT.

The V and J genes are TRBV24-1 and TRBJ1-1, with TRBD1 matching over 8 bases. J gave up 0 bases and V 7 bases, and 3 bases lay outside the gene matches. This CDR3 comprises 14 residues. Germline CDR1 and CDR2: KGHDR and SFDVKD. CDR3 residues: CATRGTGMNTEAFF. The CDR3 bases are TGTGCCACCAGAGGGACAGGAATGAACACTGAAGCTTTCTTT.

J is TRBJ1-2 and V is TRBV6-2 or TRBV6-3; TRBD1 matches 7 bases. The length of the CDR3 is 14 residues. With V trimmed by 6 bases and J by 4 bases, 8 bases remained unmatched. The germline V gene encodes CDR1 MNHEY and CDR2 SVGEGT. CDR3 nucleotides: TGTGCCAGCAGCGGACAGGTCAGGGGCTATGGCTACACCTTC. It encodes CASSGQVRGYGYTF.

This chain connects TRBV24-1 to TRBJ2-1; D perhaps matches TRBD2 (6 bases). CDR3 length: 13 amino acids. Per germline, CDR1 KGHDR and CDR2 SFDVKD. The V gene lost 4 bases and the J gene lost 16 bases, with 19 bases spanning the gap. CDR3 residues: CATSDTGLLGSFF. The DNA of the CDR3 is TGTGCCACCAGTGACACCGGACTACTCGGTTCTTTCTTC.

This clonotype showed up just a few times. The CDR3: CASSVYPGQGYEQYF. The CDR3 region has the DNA TGTGCCAGCAGCGTTTATCCGGGACAGGGGTACGAGCAGTACTTC. The chain recombines TRBV9 with TRBJ2-7; 10 bases line up with TRBD1. The CDR3 has 15 amino acids. The germline V gene has CDR1 SGDLS and CDR2 YYNGEE. V shed 2 bases, J shed 4 bases, and the junction held 6 bases outside the gene matches.